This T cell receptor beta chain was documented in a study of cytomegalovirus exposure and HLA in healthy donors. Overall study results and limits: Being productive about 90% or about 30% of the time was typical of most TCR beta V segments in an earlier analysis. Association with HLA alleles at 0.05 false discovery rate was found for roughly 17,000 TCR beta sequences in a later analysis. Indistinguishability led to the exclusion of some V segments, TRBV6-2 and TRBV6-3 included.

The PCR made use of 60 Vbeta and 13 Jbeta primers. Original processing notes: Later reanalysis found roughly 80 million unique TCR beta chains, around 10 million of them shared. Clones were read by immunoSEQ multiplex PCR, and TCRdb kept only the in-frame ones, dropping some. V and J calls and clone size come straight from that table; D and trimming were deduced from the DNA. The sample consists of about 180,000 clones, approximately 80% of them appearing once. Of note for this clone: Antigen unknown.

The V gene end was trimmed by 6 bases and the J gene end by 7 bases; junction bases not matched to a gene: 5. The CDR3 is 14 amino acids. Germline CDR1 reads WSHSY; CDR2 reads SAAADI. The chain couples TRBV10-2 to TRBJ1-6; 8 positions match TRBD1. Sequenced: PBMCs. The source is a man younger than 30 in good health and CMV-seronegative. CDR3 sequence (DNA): TGCGCCAGCAGCACGACAGGGGACAATTCACCCCTCCACTTT. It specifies CASSTTGDNSPLHF.